This T cell receptor (beta chain) appears in the sequencing data of a study of blood T cells in healthy people across ages. Study observations and caveats: Researchers deemed the diversity estimates from one million T cells underestimates. Nothing was known about donor CMV status, and this possibly confounded expanded clonotype changes.

The germline V gene encodes CDR1 WSHSY and CDR2 SAAADI. CDR3 length: 18 residues. V lost 3 bases and J 0 bases, leaving 15 bases between the germline ends. Extraction of total RNA produced a minimum of 5.5 micrograms from each sample. This clonotype was seen only a few times. Its target is unknown. Alongside a J-beta primer mix, a sample-barcoded 5' primer served in a second PCR lasting roughly 7 to 11 cycles. All samples gave at least 2.5 million CDR3-containing paired-end reads. TCRdb re-derived calls from the 5' RACE reads in MiXCR, one entry per CDR3 protein. This table has about 780,000 distinct CDR3 sequences, 35% to 50% appearing once.

The clonotype originates from a man of 80 years or more in good health. Sequenced input: blood. This chain connects TRBV10-2 to TRBJ1-6; tentatively, D is TRBD1 (6 bases). The DNA for the CDR3 is TGCGCCAGCAGTGACCCCCAGGGGATCGGCTCCTATAATTCACCCCTCCACTTT. Translated, it gives CASSDPQGIGSYNSPLHF.